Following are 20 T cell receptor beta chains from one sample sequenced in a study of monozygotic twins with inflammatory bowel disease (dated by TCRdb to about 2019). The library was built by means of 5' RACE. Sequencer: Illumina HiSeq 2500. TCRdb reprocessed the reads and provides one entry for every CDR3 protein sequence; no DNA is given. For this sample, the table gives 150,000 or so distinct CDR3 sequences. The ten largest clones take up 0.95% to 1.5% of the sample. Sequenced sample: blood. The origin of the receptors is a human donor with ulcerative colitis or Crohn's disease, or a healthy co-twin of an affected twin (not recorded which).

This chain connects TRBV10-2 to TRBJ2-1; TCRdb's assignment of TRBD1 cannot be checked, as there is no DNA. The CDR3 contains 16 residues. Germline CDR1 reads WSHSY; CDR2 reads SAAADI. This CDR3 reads CASSDRRGHTINEQFF.

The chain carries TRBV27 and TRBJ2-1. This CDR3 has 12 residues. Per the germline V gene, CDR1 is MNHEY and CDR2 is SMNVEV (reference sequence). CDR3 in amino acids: CASSFSDNEQFF.

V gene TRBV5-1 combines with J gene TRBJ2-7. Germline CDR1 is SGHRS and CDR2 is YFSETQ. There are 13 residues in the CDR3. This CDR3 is CASSTFSTYEQYF. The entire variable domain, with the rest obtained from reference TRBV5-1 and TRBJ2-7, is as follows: KAGVTQTPRYLIKTRGQQVTLSCSPISGHRSVSWYQQTPGQGLQFLFEYFSETQRNKGNFPGRFSGRQFSNSRSEMNVSTLELGDSALYLCASSTFSTYEQYFGPGTRLTVT.

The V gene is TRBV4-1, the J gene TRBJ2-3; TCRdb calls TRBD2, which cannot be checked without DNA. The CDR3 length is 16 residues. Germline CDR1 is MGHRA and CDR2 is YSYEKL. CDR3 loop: CASSLLAGVGTDTQYF.

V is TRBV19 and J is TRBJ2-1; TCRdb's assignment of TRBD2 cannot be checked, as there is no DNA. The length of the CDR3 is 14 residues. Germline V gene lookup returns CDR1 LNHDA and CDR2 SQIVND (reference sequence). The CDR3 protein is CASTKREEYNEQFF. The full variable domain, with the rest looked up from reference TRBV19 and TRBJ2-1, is DGGITQSPKYLFRKEGQNVTLSCEQNLNHDAMYWYRQDPGQGLRLIYYSQIVNDFQKGDIAEGYSVSREKKESFPLTVTSAQKNPTAFYLCASTKREEYNEQFFGPGTRLTVL.

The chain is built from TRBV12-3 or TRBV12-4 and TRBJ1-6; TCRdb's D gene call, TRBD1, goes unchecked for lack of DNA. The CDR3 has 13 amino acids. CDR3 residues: CASTGQATSPLHF.

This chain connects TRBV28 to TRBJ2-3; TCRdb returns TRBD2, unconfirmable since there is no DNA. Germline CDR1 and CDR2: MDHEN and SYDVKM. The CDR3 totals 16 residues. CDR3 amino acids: CASSSTSGKLLDTQYF.

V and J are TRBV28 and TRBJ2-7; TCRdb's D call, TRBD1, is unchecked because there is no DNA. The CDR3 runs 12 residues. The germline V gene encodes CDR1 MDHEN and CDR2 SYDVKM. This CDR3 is CASGDGTNEQYF.

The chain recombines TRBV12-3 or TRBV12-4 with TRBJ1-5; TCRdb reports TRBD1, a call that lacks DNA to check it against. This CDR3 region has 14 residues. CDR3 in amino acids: CASSPFGGGSPQHF.

The CDR3 here is CASSEYRNTGELFF. The chain combines TRBV2 with TRBJ2-2. This CDR3 region has 14 residues. Germline V gene sequence: CDR1 SNHLY, CDR2 FYNNEI.

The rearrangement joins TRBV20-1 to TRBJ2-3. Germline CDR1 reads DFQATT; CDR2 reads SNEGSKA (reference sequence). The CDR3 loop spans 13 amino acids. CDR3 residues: CSASSSAPDTQYF.

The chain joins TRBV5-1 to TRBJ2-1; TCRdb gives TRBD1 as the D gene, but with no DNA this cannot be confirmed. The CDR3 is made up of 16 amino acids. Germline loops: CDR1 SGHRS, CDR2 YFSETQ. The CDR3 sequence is CASSFFPGQINNEQFF.

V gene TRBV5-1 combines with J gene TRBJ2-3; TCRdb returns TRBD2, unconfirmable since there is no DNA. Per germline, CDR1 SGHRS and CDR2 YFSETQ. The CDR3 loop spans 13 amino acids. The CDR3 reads CASSLASDSGRYF.

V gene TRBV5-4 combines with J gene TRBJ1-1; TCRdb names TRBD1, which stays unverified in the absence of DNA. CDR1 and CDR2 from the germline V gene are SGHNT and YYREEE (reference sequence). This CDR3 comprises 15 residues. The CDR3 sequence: CASSRPGTENTEAFF.

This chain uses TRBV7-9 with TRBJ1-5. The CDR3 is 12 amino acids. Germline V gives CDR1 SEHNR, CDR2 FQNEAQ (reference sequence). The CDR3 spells CASSLTNQPQHF.

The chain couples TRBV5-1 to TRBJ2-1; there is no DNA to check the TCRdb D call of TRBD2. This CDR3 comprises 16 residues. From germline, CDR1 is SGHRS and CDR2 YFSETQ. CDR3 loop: CASSPSEWASYNEQFF.

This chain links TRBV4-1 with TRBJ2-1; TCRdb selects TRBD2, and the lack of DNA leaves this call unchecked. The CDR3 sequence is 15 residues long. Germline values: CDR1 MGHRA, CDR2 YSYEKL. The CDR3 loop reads CASSHPGLAGHEQFF.

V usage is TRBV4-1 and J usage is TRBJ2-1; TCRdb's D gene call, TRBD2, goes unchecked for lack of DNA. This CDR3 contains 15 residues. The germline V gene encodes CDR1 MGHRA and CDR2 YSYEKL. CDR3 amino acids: CASSHWASGNNEQFF.

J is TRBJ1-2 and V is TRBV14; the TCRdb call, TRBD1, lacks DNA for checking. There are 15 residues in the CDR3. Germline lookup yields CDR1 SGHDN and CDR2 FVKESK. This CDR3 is CASSQDMTGIGGYTF. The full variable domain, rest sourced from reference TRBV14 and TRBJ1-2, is EAGVTQFPSHSVIEKGQTVTLRCDPISGHDNLYWYRRVMGKEIKFLLHFVKESKQDESGMPNNRFLAERTGGTYSTLKVQPAELEDSGVYFCASSQDMTGIGGYTFGSGTRLTVV.

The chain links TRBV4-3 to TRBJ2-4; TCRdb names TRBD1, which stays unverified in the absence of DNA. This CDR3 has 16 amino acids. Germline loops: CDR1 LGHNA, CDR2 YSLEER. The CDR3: CASSQAGQVGKNIQYF.